The 20 T cell receptor beta chains given below trace back to one sample, sequenced in a study of siplizumab effects on memory and regulatory T cells. Profiling relied on immunoSEQ multiplex PCR, and the TCRdb table lists in-frame clones only, not all of them. The data hold some 100,000 clones, with approximately 96% observed a single time. What was sequenced was naive CD4+ T cells sorted from blood. Receptors originate from a human donor in good health.

V and J are TRBV4-1 and TRBJ1-1, with 10 bases matching TRBD1. Germline values: CDR1 MGHRA, CDR2 YSYEKL. With 1 base clipped from V and 0 bases from J, the junction kept 5 bases outside the gene matches. The CDR3 contains 17 residues. In nucleotides, the CDR3 is TGCGCCAGCAGCCAAGGGAGACAGGGGGCGTTGAACACTGAAGCTTTCTTT. It is translated as CASSQGRQGALNTEAFF.

This rearrangement joins TRBV7-3 to TRBJ1-3; 7 nucleotides align to TRBD1. Germline CDR1 and CDR2: SGHTA and FQGTGA. This CDR3 is built from 14 residues. Germline trimming cut 8 bases from V and 4 bases from J; bases unmatched to any gene: 8. Here the CDR3 reads CASGHGTAGNTIYF. CDR3 nucleotide sequence: TGTGCCAGCGGCCACGGGACAGCCGGAAACACCATATATTTT. The full variable domain, in which reference TRBV7-3 and TRBJ1-3 provide the parts outside the CDR3, is GAGVSQTPSNKVTEKGKYVELRCDPISGHTALYWYRQSLGQGPEFLIYFQGTGAADDSGLPNDRFFAVRPEGSVSTLKIQRTERGDSAVYLCASGHGTAGNTIYFGEGSWLTVV.

The chain joins TRBV28 to TRBJ2-7; no definite D call. V dropped 8 bases and J dropped 2 bases, with 10 bases sitting between them. The CDR3 is 12 residues long. Germline values: CDR1 MDHEN, CDR2 SYDVKM. The CDR3 reads CASWAAPYEQYF. As DNA, the CDR3 is TGTGCCAGCTGGGCGGCCCCCTACGAGCAGTACTTC.

The chain is built from TRBV6-5 and TRBJ2-1, with 10 bases lining up with TRBD2. This CDR3 is built from 15 residues. Germline loops: CDR1 MNHEY, CDR2 SVGAGI. V gave up 6 bases and J gave up 7 bases; unmatched junction bases: 9. CDR3 protein: CASSSKSGGANEQFF. For the CDR3, the DNA is TGTGCCAGCAGCTCTAAGAGCGGGGGGGCAAATGAGCAGTTCTTC.

This clone was recorded a few times. The chain is built from TRBV2 and TRBJ1-1; D is undetermined. The germline gives CDR1 SNHLY, CDR2 FYNNEI. The CDR3 runs to 13 residues. Deletions cut 4 bases from V and 0 bases from J, with 6 bases between. For the CDR3, the DNA is TGTGCCAGCAGTGGGCAGATGAACACTGAAGCTTTCTTT. This codes for CASSGQMNTEAFF.

This clone has only one observation. The chain uses TRBV28 and TRBJ1-4; D unclear. The length of the CDR3 is 10 residues. V was trimmed by 10 bases and J by 6 bases, leaving 6 bases between them. Germline lookup yields CDR1 MDHEN and CDR2 SYDVKM. The CDR3 region is CATSDEKLFF. For the CDR3, the DNA is TGTGCCACCTCCGATGAAAAACTGTTTTTT.

The V gene is TRBV10-2, the J gene TRBJ2-5, with TRBD2 matching 8 bases. The CDR3 sequence is 14 residues long. Germline CDR1 and CDR2: WSHSY and SAAADI. V was clipped by 4 bases and J by 0 bases; unmatched bases: 1. The CDR3 reads CASSVAGNQETQYF. CDR3 coding DNA: TGCGCCAGCAGTGTAGCGGGGAACCAAGAGACCCAGTACTTC.

This clone appeared a single time. The rearrangement uses TRBV6-6 and TRBJ2-2; possible D gene TRBD1, 5 bases. V was clipped by 8 bases and J by 0 bases, with 7 bases between them. This CDR3 contains 13 residues. In germline, CDR1 is MNHNY, CDR2 SVGAGI (reference sequence). The CDR3, as DNA: TGTGCCAGCTTCAGGGCGAACACCGGGGAGCTGTTTTTT. Translating it yields CASFRANTGELFF.

The V call is TRBV6-5, the J call TRBJ1-2; 10 nucleotides align to TRBD1. J lost 8 bases, V lost 6 bases, and 12 bases had no gene match. The germline CDR1 and CDR2 sequences are MNHEY and SVGAGI. The CDR3 has 15 amino acids. CDR3 nucleotide sequence: TGTGCCAGCAGCCCTAAACGACAGGGGGCGCGCGGCTACACCTTC. Translated, it gives CASSPKRQGARGYTF.

The chain carries TRBV30 and TRBJ1-5, with D tentatively TRBD1 (6 bases). There are 15 residues in the CDR3. Trimming took 5 bases from V and 2 from J, leaving 16 bases between them. Germline-derived CDR1 and CDR2 are GTSNPN and SVGIG (reference sequence). The DNA for the CDR3 is TGTGCCTGGGGGGTACAGGGTTGGGGCAATCAGCCCCAGCATTTT. Translating it yields CAWGVQGWGNQPQHF.

This chain links TRBV5-4 with TRBJ2-1, with D perhaps matching TRBD1 or TRBD2 (6 bases each). The CDR3 is made up of 14 amino acids. The germline V and J ends were trimmed by 5 bases and 7 bases, with 16 bases remaining between them. Germline V gives CDR1 SGHNT, CDR2 YYREEE (reference sequence). The CDR3 nucleotides read TGTGCCAGCAGGGTGGGGGGTGGACAGAATGAGCAGTTCTTC. Translation: CASRVGGGQNEQFF.

V gene TRBV6-5 combines with J gene TRBJ2-7; 7 nucleotides line up with TRBD1. The germline CDR1 and CDR2 sequences are MNHEY and SVGAGI. The CDR3 is made up of 14 amino acids. J was trimmed by 6 bases and V by 8 bases; bases with no gene match: 13. CDR3 residues: CASRDSGGNGEQYF. The DNA for the CDR3 is TGTGCCAGCCGAGATTCAGGGGGAAACGGCGAGCAGTACTTC.

The V call is TRBV18, the J call TRBJ1-2; 8 nucleotides line up with TRBD1. V lost 3 bases to trimming and J lost 1 base; unmatched junction nucleotides: 4. The CDR3 is 15 amino acids. Germline assignment: CDR1 KGHSH and CDR2 LQKENI. This chain's CDR3 is CASSPGTGFNYGYTF. The DNA for the CDR3 is TGTGCCAGCTCACCCGGGACAGGATTTAACTATGGCTACACCTTC.

The J gene is TRBJ1-1, the V gene TRBV11-3; D remains ambiguous. The CDR3 sequence is 12 residues long. The V and J ends lost 5 bases and 7 bases respectively, with 11 bases between them. Germline values: CDR1 SGHNT, CDR2 YENEEA. CDR3 protein: CASSRGGVEAFF. The CDR3 bases are TGTGCCAGCAGCCGCGGCGGGGTTGAAGCTTTCTTT.

Comment on this clone: Other DNA sequences in this sample translate to the same CDR3. The rearrangement joins TRBV30 to TRBJ1-2; 7 bases are a match to TRBD1. Unmatched junction bases numbered 2, after V lost 0 bases and J lost 4 bases. CDR3 length: 13 residues. From germline, CDR1 is GTSNPN and CDR2 SVGIG (reference sequence). The CDR3 DNA reads TGTGCCTGGAGTGTACGGGACAGCTATGGCTACACCTTC. This codes for CAWSVRDSYGYTF.

This chain connects TRBV7-3 to TRBJ2-3, with D perhaps given as TRBD1 or TRBD2 (5 bases each). The CDR3 spans 16 residues. Germline V gene sequence: CDR1 SGHTA, CDR2 FQGTGA. V was cut by 0 bases and J by 4 bases, with 14 bases left in between. The chain's CDR3 is CASSLTGSGDADTQYF. The CDR3 region has the DNA TGTGCCAGCAGCTTAACAGGGTCCGGGGACGCAGATACGCAGTATTTT.

V and J are TRBV6-1 and TRBJ1-1; D is unclear. This CDR3 has 13 amino acids. V dropped 4 bases and J dropped 1 base, with 7 bases sitting between them. Germline V gives CDR1 MNHNS, CDR2 SASEGT. In nucleotides, the CDR3 is TGTGCCAGCAGTGTCGGTGGGAACACTGAAGCTTTCTTT. Its translation is CASSVGGNTEAFF.

This clone was observed a single time. This chain joins TRBV7-3 and TRBJ2-1; D gene uncertain. The CDR3 contains 14 residues. Trimming took off 1 base at V and 6 bases at J, with 10 bases between the two ends. From germline, CDR1 is SGHTA and CDR2 FQGTGA. CDR3 protein: CASSLSRSANEQFF. DNA of the CDR3: TGTGCCAGCAGCTTAAGCCGTTCAGCCAATGAGCAGTTCTTC.

The chain links TRBV7-9 to TRBJ2-1; TRBD1 matches at 8 bases. Per the germline V gene, CDR1 is SEHNR and CDR2 is FQNEAQ (reference sequence). The CDR3 loop spans 16 amino acids. Germline trimming cut 5 bases from V and 7 bases from J; bases unmatched to any gene: 13. The CDR3 bases are TGTGCCAGCAGCCCTGAGGGGACAGGCCCTTGGAATGAGCAGTTCTTC. Protein: CASSPEGTGPWNEQFF.

The chain uses TRBV19 and TRBJ1-1; D is perhaps TRBD1 (6 bases). The CDR3 contains 14 residues. Trimming stripped 5 bases from V and 5 bases from J, with 15 bases between. From germline, CDR1 is LNHDA and CDR2 SQIVND (reference sequence). The CDR3 region has the DNA TGTGCCAGTAGTGAAAAGGGGGATAGGACTGAAGCTTTCTTT. It translates to CASSEKGDRTEAFF. The variable domain in full, completed from reference TRBV19 and TRBJ1-1, reads DGGITQSPKYLFRKEGQNVTLSCEQNLNHDAMYWYRQDPGQGLRLIYYSQIVNDFQKGDIAEGYSVSREKKESFPLTVTSAQKNPTAFYLCASSEKGDRTEAFFGQGTRLTVV.